Each of the 7 T cell receptor beta chains below was sequenced from the same sample in a study of cytomegalovirus exposure and HLA in healthy donors. Primers included in the PCR were 60 Vbeta and 13 Jbeta primers. Assay used: immunoSEQ multiplex PCR; TCRdb lists only in-frame clones, some missing. The data show fewer than 300,000 clones, with about four fifths seen just once and 0.3% to 0.35% held by the top ten. Specimen: PBMCs. These receptors all come from a girl aged 2 to 9 in good health and CMV-seronegative.

CDR3 sequence (DNA): TGCGCCAGCAGCCAAGTAAGAGGGTGGCAGGGGGCGAACACTGAAGCTTTCTTT. Protein product: CASSQVRGWQGANTEAFF. The chain recombines TRBV4-1 with TRBJ1-1; 8 bases agree with TRBD1. J lost 1 base, V lost 1 base, and 11 bases had no gene match. The CDR3 consists of 18 residues. In germline, CDR1 is MGHRA, CDR2 YSYEKL.

Worth noting for this clone: At one end, the junction sequence differs from germline, possibly due to a read error. This chain links TRBV19 with TRBJ1-6; D is unresolved. Germline V lookup: CDR1 LNHDA, CDR2 SQIVND (reference sequence). The CDR3 contains 14 residues. CDR3 sequence: CTSSINGVNSPLHF. CDR3 nucleotides: TGTACCAGTAGTATTAACGGGGTGAATTCACCCCTCCACTTT.

The chain uses TRBV6-5 and TRBJ2-7; 8 bases map to TRBD1. The CDR3 is 14 amino acids. Germline trimming cut 4 bases from V and 3 bases from J; bases unmatched to any gene: 5. Germline V gene data show CDR1 as MNHEY and CDR2 as SVGAGI. CDR3 residues: CASSFRGQVYEQYF. CDR3 nucleotide sequence: TGTGCCAGCAGTTTCAGGGGGCAGGTCTACGAGCAGTACTTC.

This clone has only one observation. J is TRBJ1-1 and V is TRBV15; D gene unclear. Germline V CDR1 and CDR2: LNHNV, YYDKDF (reference sequence). This CDR3 has 14 residues. V was trimmed by 8 bases and J by 1 base, leaving 14 bases between them. The CDR3 spells CATARGVENTEAFF. The CDR3 nucleotides read TGTGCCACCGCCCGAGGAGTGGAGAACACTGAAGCTTTCTTT.

Only a few counts were recorded for this clone. The gene calls are TRBV30 and TRBJ2-2, with a weak D call TRBD2 (5 bases). In germline, CDR1 is GTSNPN, CDR2 SVGIG (reference sequence). V was pared by 1 base and J by 3 bases, with 9 bases between. The CDR3 spans 14 residues. The CDR3 sequence: CAWSASGYTGELFF. The CDR3 DNA reads as TGTGCCTGGAGTGCAAGCGGATACACCGGGGAGCTGTTTTTT. Filled out from reference TRBV30 and TRBJ2-2, the complete variable domain reads SQTIHQWPATLVQPVGSPLSLECTVEGTSNPNLYWYRQAAGRGLQLLFYSVGIGQISSEVPQNLSASRPQDRQFILSSKKLLLSDSGFYLCAWSASGYTGELFFGEGSRLTVL.

This clone was seen a single time. Compared with germline, one end of the junction differs, possibly owing to a read error. The genes are TRBV30 and TRBJ2-1; TRBD2 agrees at 8 bases. CDR3 size: 17 residues. CDR1 is GTSNPN, CDR2 SVGIG, per germline (reference sequence). CDR3 nucleotide sequence: TGTGCCTGGAGAGGGTCCGCCCGGGGGGGCTCCTACAATGAGCAGCTCTTC. Residues: CAWRGSARGGSYNEQLF.

In its sample, this clone was seen once. The rearrangement uses TRBV7-9 and TRBJ2-5, with no clear D. The CDR3 covers 16 residues. V lost 3 bases and J lost 5, with 19 bases in between. The germline CDR1 and CDR2 sequences are SEHNR and FQNEAQ (reference sequence). The CDR3 is CASSFRSAGPKETQYF. CDR3 DNA sequence: TGTGCCAGCAGCTTTCGCTCCGCAGGCCCGAAGGAGACCCAGTACTTC.